The following is a TCR beta chain sequence with its context. The data originate from a study of blood T cell repertoires in COVID-19. The CDR3 consists of 16 residues. V trimming: 4 bases; J trimming: 7 bases; junction bases outside the gene matches: 12. Germline V gene sequence: CDR1 LGHDT, CDR2 YNNKEL (reference sequence). Sequencing was performed with immunoSEQ multiplex PCR; in TCRdb, only in-frame clones are kept and a portion is missing. The repertoire holds 75,000 or so clones, with 70% to 90% as singletons. This TCR came from a woman aged 80 or over with acute or convalescent COVID-19. The material sequenced was peripheral blood. The rearrangement joins TRBV3-1 (or the pseudogene TRBV3-2) to TRBJ2-7; 11 bases line up with TRBD1. The CDR3 region has the DNA TGTGCCAGCAGCCCTTCCCCGGGACAGGGGGTTGAGGAGCAGTACTTC. Translation: CASSPSPGQGVEEQYF.